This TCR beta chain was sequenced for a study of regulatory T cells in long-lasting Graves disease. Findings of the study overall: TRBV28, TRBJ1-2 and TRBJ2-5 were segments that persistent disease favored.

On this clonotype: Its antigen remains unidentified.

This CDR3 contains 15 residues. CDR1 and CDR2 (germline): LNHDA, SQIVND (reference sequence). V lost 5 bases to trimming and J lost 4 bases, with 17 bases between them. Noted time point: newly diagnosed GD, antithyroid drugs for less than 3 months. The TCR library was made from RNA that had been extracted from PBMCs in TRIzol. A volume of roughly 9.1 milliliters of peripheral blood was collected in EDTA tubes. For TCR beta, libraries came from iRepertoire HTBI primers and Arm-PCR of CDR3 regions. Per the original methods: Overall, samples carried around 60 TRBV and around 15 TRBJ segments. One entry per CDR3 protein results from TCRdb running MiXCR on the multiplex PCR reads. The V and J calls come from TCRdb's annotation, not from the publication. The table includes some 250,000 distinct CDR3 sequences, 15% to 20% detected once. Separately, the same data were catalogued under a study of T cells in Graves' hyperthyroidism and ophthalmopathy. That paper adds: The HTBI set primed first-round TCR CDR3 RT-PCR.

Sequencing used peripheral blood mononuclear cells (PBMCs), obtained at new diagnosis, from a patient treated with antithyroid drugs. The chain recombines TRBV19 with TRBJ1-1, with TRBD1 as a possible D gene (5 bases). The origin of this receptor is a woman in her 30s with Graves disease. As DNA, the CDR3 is TGTGCCAGTAGTTGGGGGAGGGCCGGGGGCACTGAAGCTTTCTTT. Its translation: CASSWGRAGGTEAFF.